What follows are 28 T cell receptor beta chains derived from one specimen sequenced in a study of T-cell reconstitution after alpha-beta-depleted transplantation in children. Their antigens remain unidentified. The study, taken as a whole, reports: After transplant, at about two months, alpha-beta T cells were reportedly derived from several hundred expanded graft clones.

This sample's TCRbeta library carried unique molecular identifier barcodes. One entry per CDR3 protein, called by TCRdb with MiXCR from the PCR reads. This table holds about 31,000 distinct CDR3 sequences, under 6.5% found once. The sample was peripheral blood, taken 60 days after TCRalphabeta/CD19-depleted stem cell transplant. These receptor sequences come from a child less than two years old who had a stem cell transplant for acute myeloid leukemia, so the T cells may come from the graft donor.

This clonotype was counted many times. V gene TRBV4-2 combines with J gene TRBJ1-1; D might be TRBD1 (6 bases). Germline V gene sequence: CDR1 LGHNA, CDR2 YNFKEQ. The CDR3 covers 14 residues. Trimming removed 5 bases from V and 4 bases from J, with 14 bases in between. The CDR3 sequence: CASSFWTAGTEAFF. The CDR3 coding sequence is TGTGCCAGCAGCTTCTGGACAGCCGGCACTGAAGCTTTCTTT.

This clonotype came up many times. This rearrangement joins TRBV12-3 or TRBV12-4 to TRBJ2-7; 7 bases fit TRBD1. CDR3 length: 12 amino acids. V gave up 7 bases and J gave up 5 bases; unmatched junction bases: 5. The CDR3 DNA reads TGTGCCAGCACGGACAGGATCGACGAGCAGTACTTC. Translated, it gives CASTDRIDEQYF.

This clonotype appeared a few times. The V call is TRBV28, the J call TRBJ2-7; D is perhaps TRBD1 or TRBD2 (5 bases each). Germline values: CDR1 MDHEN, CDR2 SYDVKM. Trimming removed 6 bases at V and 3 bases at J, with 9 bases between. The CDR3 loop spans 12 amino acids. CDR3 nucleotide sequence: TGTGCCAGCAGGGCAGGGAGCTACGAGCAGTACTTC. Translated, it gives CASRAGSYEQYF.

This clonotype occurred many times. Here the CDR3 reads CASSLDFKNIQYF. The CDR3 coding sequence is TGTGCCAGCAGCTTAGACTTTAAAAACATTCAGTACTTC. The gene calls are TRBV11-3 and TRBJ2-4; no definite D call. There are 13 residues in the CDR3. Trimming took off 0 bases at V and 4 bases at J, with 4 bases between the two ends. Germline CDR1 is SGHNT and CDR2 is YENEEA.

In this sample, this clonotype turned up many times. This chain uses TRBV4-3 with TRBJ2-7; D is perhaps TRBD2 (5 bases). The CDR3 is made up of 15 amino acids. Germline V gene lookup returns CDR1 LGHNA and CDR2 YSLEER. V was trimmed by 0 bases and J by 11 bases, leaving 20 bases between them. This chain's CDR3 is CASSQDLWGDPEEYF. The CDR3 DNA follows: TGCGCCAGCAGCCAAGATCTTTGGGGAGATCCAGAAGAGTACTTC.

This clonotype has a count of ten or more. The CDR3 DNA follows: TGTGCCAGCAGGGTAGCGGGAGTGGTCGAGCAGTACTTC. It specifies CASRVAGVVEQYF. V gene TRBV12-3 or TRBV12-4 combines with J gene TRBJ2-7; 9 bases are a match to TRBD2. The CDR3 is 13 amino acids. V lost 6 bases, J lost 6 bases, and 6 bases stayed unmatched.

The sample holds many counts of this clonotype. The chain uses TRBV27 and TRBJ2-1; TRBD2 matches 8 bases. Germline V lookup: CDR1 MNHEY, CDR2 SMNVEV (reference sequence). This CDR3 has 14 residues. With V trimmed by 5 bases and J by 5 bases, 5 bases remained unmatched. Here the CDR3 DNA reads TGTGCCAGCAGTCGGCTAGCGGGCCACAATGAGCAGTTCTTC. As protein: CASSRLAGHNEQFF.

This clonotype was found many times. V and J are TRBV7-2 and TRBJ2-3; TRBD1 agrees at 8 bases. The CDR3 runs 16 residues. V gave up 2 bases and J gave up 5 bases; unmatched junction bases: 9. CDR1 and CDR2 from the germline V gene are SGHTA and FQGNSA. DNA for the CDR3: TGTGCCAGCAGCTTATACCAGGGGGCAAGGAAAGATACGCAGTATTTT. It specifies CASSLYQGARKDTQYF. Based on the CDR3 plus reference TRBV7-2 and TRBJ2-3, the full variable domain is GAGVSQSPSNKVTEKGKDVELRCDPISGHTALYWYRQSLGQGLEFLIYFQGNSAPDKSGLPSDRFSAERTGGSVSTLTIQRTQQEDSAVYLCASSLYQGARKDTQYFGPGTRLTVL.

This clonotype was picked up many times. The chain carries TRBV4-2 and TRBJ2-7; 7 positions agree with TRBD2. Germline loops: CDR1 LGHNA, CDR2 YNFKEQ. The length of the CDR3 is 14 residues. J was trimmed by 4 bases and V by 4 bases; bases with no gene match: 7. The chain's CDR3 is CASSRRRGDYEQYF. CDR3 DNA: TGTGCCAGCAGCCGCCGACGGGGGGATTACGAGCAGTACTTC.

This clonotype was counted many times. The gene calls are TRBV7-8 and TRBJ2-5, with a tentative D call TRBD1 (5 bases). With 1 base removed from V and 3 bases from J, the gap between germline ends came to 9 bases. This CDR3 is 14 amino acids long. CDR1 SGHVS and CDR2 FQNEAQ come from the germline V gene. CDR3 region: CASSLGWGKETQYF. The CDR3 coding sequence is TGTGCCAGCAGCTTAGGGTGGGGCAAAGAGACCCAGTACTTC.

This clonotype was detected ten times or more. The rearrangement links TRBV29-1 to TRBJ2-7, with 8 positions matching TRBD2. J was trimmed by 0 bases and V by 5 bases; bases with no gene match: 3. The CDR3 has 13 residues. Germline CDR1 SQVTM, CDR2 ANQGSEA. CDR3 bases: TGCAGCGTTCGGGGGGGCTACTCCTACGAGCAGTACTTC. Its protein is CSVRGGYSYEQYF.

This clonotype occurred many times. The rearrangement joins TRBV20-1 to TRBJ2-3; 8 bases agree with TRBD2. The CDR3 consists of 18 residues. CDR1 and CDR2 (germline): DFQATT, SNEGSKA (reference sequence). V was clipped by 1 base and J by 0 bases; unmatched bases: 12. This chain's CDR3 is CSARVRLARKTSTDTQYF. CDR3 DNA: TGCAGTGCTAGAGTTCGACTAGCGAGGAAAACTAGCACAGATACGCAGTATTTT.

At least ten counts were recorded for this clonotype. V is TRBV4-3 and J is TRBJ2-1, with D perhaps matching TRBD1 (5 bases). CDR1 is LGHNA, CDR2 YSLEER, per germline. V lost 5 bases to trimming and J lost 8 bases, with 19 bases between them. This CDR3 contains 15 residues. As DNA, the CDR3 is TGCGCCAGCAGCGCCTCGGTCAGGGTAAAGGATGAGCAGTTCTTC. It specifies CASSASVRVKDEQFF.

The sample holds many counts of this clonotype. This chain joins TRBV9 and TRBJ1-1; D unclear. Germline V gene sequence: CDR1 SGDLS, CDR2 YYNGEE. V lost 0 bases, J lost 5 bases, and 8 bases lay in between. This CDR3 region has 13 residues. The CDR3: CASSVGRRTEAFF. The CDR3 nucleotides read TGTGCCAGCAGCGTAGGGAGGAGGACTGAAGCTTTCTTT.

The J gene is TRBJ1-1, the V gene TRBV29-1, with no clear D. From germline, CDR1 is SQVTM and CDR2 ANQGSEA. V was trimmed by 6 bases and J by 7 bases, leaving 3 bases between them. This CDR3 region has 8 residues. The CDR3: CSVDEAFF. The CDR3 DNA is TGCAGCGTGGATGAAGCTTTCTTT.

This clonotype was seen repeatedly, ten times or more. V and J are TRBV20-1 and TRBJ2-5, with D unresolved. The CDR3 totals 15 residues. Germline CDR1 reads DFQATT; CDR2 reads SNEGSKA (reference sequence). With 1 base removed from V and 6 bases from J, the gap between germline ends came to 18 bases. The CDR3 reads CSARAYESSQKTQYF. In nucleotides, the CDR3 is TGCAGTGCTAGAGCGTATGAGTCGTCTCAAAAGACCCAGTACTTC.

This clonotype was observed many times. The CDR3 loop is CASSWDRGPYEQYF. In DNA, the CDR3 is TGTGCCAGCAGCTGGGACAGGGGGCCATACGAGCAGTACTTC. The genes are TRBV6-2 or TRBV6-3 and TRBJ2-7; 12 bases map to TRBD1. This CDR3 contains 14 residues. CDR1 and CDR2 from the germline V gene are MNHEY and SVGEGT. The ends lost 6 bases at V and 4 bases at J; junction bases unmatched: 4.

This clonotype appeared many times. The chain couples TRBV12-3 or TRBV12-4 to TRBJ2-7; TRBD1 might be the D (5 bases). CDR3 size: 13 residues. V was clipped by 2 bases and J by 2 bases, with 7 bases between them. CDR3: CASSLRTPYEQYF. DNA of the CDR3: TGTGCCAGCAGTTTAAGGACACCCTACGAGCAGTACTTC.

This clonotype came up many times. V and J are TRBV5-1 and TRBJ2-7, with D perhaps matching TRBD2 (5 bases). In germline, CDR1 is SGHRS, CDR2 YFSETQ. The V end lost 0 bases, the J end lost 3 bases, and 7 bases lay between the germline ends. The CDR3 totals 13 residues. CDR3 coding DNA: TGCGCCAGCAGCTTGGGTCGGGACTACGAGCAGTACTTC. It codes for CASSLGRDYEQYF.

This clonotype was seen ten or more times. The chain recombines TRBV7-6 with TRBJ2-1, with D perhaps matching TRBD1 (5 bases). Trimming left V 3 bases short and J 8 bases short, with 14 bases between. This CDR3 region has 14 residues. Germline V lookup: CDR1 SGHVS, CDR2 FNYEAQ. CDR3 nucleotide sequence: TGTGCCAGCAGCTTTAACAGCTTAGGGGATGAGCAGTTCTTC. It yields the protein CASSFNSLGDEQFF.

V and J are TRBV11-2 and TRBJ2-5, with 12 positions matching TRBD2. CDR1 and CDR2 from the germline V gene are SGHAT and FQNNGV. V dropped 4 bases and J dropped 1; count of bases not matched to a gene: 13. The CDR3 has 19 amino acids. CDR3 sequence reads: CASSSPRTSGNPIQETQYF. As DNA, the CDR3 is TGTGCCAGCAGCTCTCCCCGGACTAGCGGGAATCCTATCCAAGAGACCCAGTACTTC.

The sample holds many counts of this clonotype. The chain links TRBV20-1 to TRBJ2-3, with D perhaps being TRBD1 or TRBD2 (5 bases each). Trimming removed 6 bases from V and 6 bases from J, with 19 bases in between. The CDR3 is 14 residues long. CDR1 and CDR2 (germline): DFQATT, SNEGSKA (reference sequence). Here the CDR3 DNA reads TGCAGTGCCAGGGACGTCCCTAAGGTTGATACGCAGTATTTT. Protein sequence: CSARDVPKVDTQYF.

For this clonotype: A much larger clone differs by one base, so this may be a read error. V and J are TRBV27 and TRBJ1-5; tentatively, D is TRBD1 (6 bases). This CDR3 comprises 15 residues. V was cut by 5 bases and J by 6 bases, with 17 bases left in between. The germline gives CDR1 MNHEY, CDR2 SMNVEV (reference sequence). The CDR3 reads CASSVGQWAGQPQHF. DNA for the CDR3: TGTGCCAGCAGTGTCGGACAGTGGGCCGGTCAGCCCCAGCATTTT.

This clonotype was detected ten times or more. CDR3 in amino acids: CSVRQEQETQYF. CDR3 DNA: TGCAGCGTAAGACAGGAACAAGAGACCCAGTACTTC. J is TRBJ2-5 and V is TRBV29-1; D possibly corresponds to TRBD1 (6 bases). The germline V and J ends were trimmed by 6 bases and 2 bases, with 10 bases remaining between them. CDR1 is SQVTM and CDR2 is ANQGSEA in the germline V gene. The length of the CDR3 is 12 residues.

The chain joins TRBV29-1 to TRBJ2-5, with D possibly being TRBD1 or TRBD2 (5 bases each). This CDR3 spans 13 amino acids. V lost 5 bases and J lost 5, with 15 bases in between. Germline CDR1 SQVTM, CDR2 ANQGSEA. As DNA, the CDR3 is TGCAGCGTTCGGGGCGTGGGGATGGAGACCCAGTACTTC. It yields the protein CSVRGVGMETQYF.

At least ten counts were recorded for this clonotype. This chain links TRBV6-2 or TRBV6-3 with TRBJ2-2; D is unclear. V lost 5 bases, J lost 6 bases, and 1 base lay in between. Germline V lookup: CDR1 MNHEY, CDR2 SVGEGT. This CDR3 has 10 residues. The CDR3 sequence: CASSAGELFF. The CDR3 DNA sequence: TGTGCCAGCAGTGCCGGGGAGCTGTTTTTT.

This clonotype appeared many times. The chain couples TRBV29-1 to TRBJ2-7, with D uncertain. The germline V gene encodes CDR1 SQVTM and CDR2 ANQGSEA. V lost 5 bases, J lost 2 bases, and 4 bases lay in between. The CDR3 consists of 10 residues. CDR3 sequence reads: CSVFTYEQYF. The CDR3 bases are TGCAGCGTTTTCACCTACGAGCAGTACTTC.

This clonotype was counted only a few times. This chain uses TRBV7-9 with TRBJ2-4; TRBD1 matches 10 bases. This CDR3 contains 14 residues. The V gene end was trimmed by 2 bases and the J gene end by 7 bases; junction bases not matched to a gene: 2. Germline V CDR1 and CDR2: SEHNR, FQNEAQ (reference sequence). CDR3 amino acids: CASSLKDRGNIQYF. The CDR3 coding sequence is TGTGCCAGCAGCTTAAAGGACAGGGGGAACATTCAGTACTTC.